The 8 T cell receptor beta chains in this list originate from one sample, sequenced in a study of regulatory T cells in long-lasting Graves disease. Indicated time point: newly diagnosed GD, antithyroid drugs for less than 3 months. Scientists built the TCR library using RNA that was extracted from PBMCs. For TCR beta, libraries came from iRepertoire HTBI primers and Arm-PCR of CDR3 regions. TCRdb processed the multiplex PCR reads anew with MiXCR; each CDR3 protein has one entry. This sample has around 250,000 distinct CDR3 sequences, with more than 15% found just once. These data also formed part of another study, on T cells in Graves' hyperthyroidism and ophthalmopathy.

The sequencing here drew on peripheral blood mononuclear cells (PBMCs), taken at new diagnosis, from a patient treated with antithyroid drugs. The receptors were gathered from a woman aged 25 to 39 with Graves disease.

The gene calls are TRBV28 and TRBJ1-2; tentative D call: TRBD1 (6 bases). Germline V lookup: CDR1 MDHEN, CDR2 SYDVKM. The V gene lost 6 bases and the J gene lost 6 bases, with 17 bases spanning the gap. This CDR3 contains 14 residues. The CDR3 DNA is TGTGCCAGCAGCCTCATCGGACAGCGCGATGGCTACACCTTC. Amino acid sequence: CASSLIGQRDGYTF.

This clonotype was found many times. The chain's CDR3 is CASSRGSAGEKLFF. In DNA form, the CDR3 reads TGTGCCAGCAGCCGGGGCTCCGCTGGGGAAAAACTGTTTTTT. V is TRBV6-1 and J is TRBJ1-4, with D perhaps matching TRBD1 (5 bases). Germline lookup yields CDR1 MNHNS and CDR2 SASEGT. The CDR3 has 14 residues. Deletions cut 6 bases from V and 8 bases from J, with 16 bases between.

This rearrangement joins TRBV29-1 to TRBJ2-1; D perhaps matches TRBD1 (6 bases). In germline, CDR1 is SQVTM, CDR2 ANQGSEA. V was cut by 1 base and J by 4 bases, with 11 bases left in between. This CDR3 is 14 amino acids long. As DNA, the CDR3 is TGCAGCGTTGAAGTGGGGGCCTCTTACAATGAGCAGTTCTTC. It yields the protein CSVEVGASYNEQFF.

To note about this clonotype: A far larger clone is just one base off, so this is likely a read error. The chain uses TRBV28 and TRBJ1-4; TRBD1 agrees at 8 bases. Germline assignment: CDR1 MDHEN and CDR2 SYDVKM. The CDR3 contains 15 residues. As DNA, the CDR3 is TGTGCCAGCAGCTCCAACAGGGGGATAGATGAAAAACTGTCTTTT. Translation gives CASSSNRGIDEKLSF. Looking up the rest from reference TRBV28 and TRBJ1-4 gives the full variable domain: DVKVTQSSRYLVKRTGEKVFLECVQDMDHENMFWYRQDPGLGLRLIYFSYDVKMKEKGDIPEGYSVSREKKERFSLILESASTNQTSMYLCASSSNRGIDEKLSFGSGTQLSVL.

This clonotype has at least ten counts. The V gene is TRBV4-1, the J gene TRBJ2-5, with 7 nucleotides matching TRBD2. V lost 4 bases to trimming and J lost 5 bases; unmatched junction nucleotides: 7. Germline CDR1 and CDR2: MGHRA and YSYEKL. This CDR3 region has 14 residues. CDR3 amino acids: CASSRTFGGETQYF. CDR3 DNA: TGCGCCAGCAGCCGAACCTTCGGGGGGGAGACCCAGTACTTC.

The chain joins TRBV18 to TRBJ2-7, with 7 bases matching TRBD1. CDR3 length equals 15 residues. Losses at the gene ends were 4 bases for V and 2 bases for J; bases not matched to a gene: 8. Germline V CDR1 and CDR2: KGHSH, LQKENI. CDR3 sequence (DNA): TGTGCCAGCTCACGGGGCGGCGACAGGGCCTACGAGCAGTACTTC. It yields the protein CASSRGGDRAYEQYF.

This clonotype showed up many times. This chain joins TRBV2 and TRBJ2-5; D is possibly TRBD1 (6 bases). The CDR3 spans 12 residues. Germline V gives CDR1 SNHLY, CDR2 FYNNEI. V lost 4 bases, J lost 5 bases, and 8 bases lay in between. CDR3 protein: CASSGGHETQYF. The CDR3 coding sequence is TGTGCCAGCAGTGGGGGGCACGAGACCCAGTACTTC.

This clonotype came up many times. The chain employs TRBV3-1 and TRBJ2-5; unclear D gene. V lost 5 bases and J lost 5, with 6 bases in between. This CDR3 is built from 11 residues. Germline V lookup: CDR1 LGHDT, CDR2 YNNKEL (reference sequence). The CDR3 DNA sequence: TGTGCCAGCAGCTATACTGAGACCCAGTACTTC. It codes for CASSYTETQYF.